The subject of this entry is one T cell receptor (beta chain). The CDR3 totals 14 residues. CDR1 is MNHEY, CDR2 SMNVEV, per germline (reference sequence). Unmatched junction bases numbered 6, after V lost 2 bases and J lost 6 bases. Per the study methods: Reference gene primer amplification yielded estimated nucleated cell counts. Only in-frame clones appear in the TCRdb table, and some are missing; sequencing was by immunoSEQ multiplex PCR. V and J calls plus clone size are reproduced from that table; the DNA served to infer D and trimming. The table shows about 14,000 clones, with around 91% occurring only once. The data belong to a study of blood T cell repertoires in COVID-19. Study-wide context: Samples came from the United States, Italy and Spain, spanning acute and convalescent COVID-19.

Sequencing was performed on peripheral blood. This clonotype was sampled from a man aged 45 to 65 with active COVID-19. V gene TRBV27 combines with J gene TRBJ2-7, with TRBD2 identical over 8 bases. In DNA form, the CDR3 reads TGTGCCAGCAGTTTACAGCGGGGGATGGCCGAGCAGTACTTC. Residues: CASSLQRGMAEQYF.